This entry lists 27 T cell receptor beta chains sequenced from one sample in a study of T cell repertoires in cytomegalovirus infection. Using its own MiXCR run on the reads, TCRdb lists one record per CDR3 protein. The sample has under 800,000 distinct CDR3 sequences, roughly a quarter seen once. What was sequenced was CD8+ T cells from PBMCs. The receptors were sampled from a human donor in good health (CMV status not recorded). Some clones in this sample may be carry-over from other donors' samples.

This clonotype was counted only a few times. The chain links TRBV6-2 or TRBV6-3 to TRBJ2-1; TRBD2 matches 9 bases. This CDR3 is 14 amino acids long. Trimming cost V 4 bases and J 9 bases; bases outside gene matches: 7. CDR1 is MNHEY and CDR2 is SVGEGT in the germline V gene. CDR3 sequence reads: CASSSAGGVGEQFF. CDR3 sequence (DNA): TGTGCCAGCAGTTCAGCGGGGGGCGTAGGTGAGCAGTTCTTC.

This clonotype has a count of ten or more. V gene TRBV5-4 combines with J gene TRBJ2-4; 11 nucleotides match TRBD2. The V gene's germline CDR1 is SGHNT and CDR2 YYREEE (reference sequence). With V trimmed by 4 bases and J by 4 bases, 7 bases remained unmatched. The CDR3 is 16 amino acids. The CDR3 spells CASSPGVAGGKNIQYF. The CDR3, as DNA: TGTGCCAGCAGCCCTGGAGTAGCGGGGGGGAAAAACATTCAGTACTTC.

The chain joins TRBV27 to TRBJ2-1; D unclear. CDR1 and CDR2 from the germline V gene are MNHEY and SMNVEV (reference sequence). Deletions cut 6 bases from V and 2 bases from J, with 11 bases between. This CDR3 comprises 14 residues. CDR3 in amino acids: CASSSLLTYNEQFF. The CDR3 coding sequence is TGTGCCAGCAGCAGTCTACTGACCTACAATGAGCAGTTCTTC.

The J gene is TRBJ1-4, the V gene TRBV19, with D hard to call. The V and J ends lost 7 bases and 4 bases respectively, with 13 bases between them. Germline CDR1 and CDR2: LNHDA and SQIVND (reference sequence). The CDR3 runs to 14 residues. DNA for the CDR3: TGTGCCAGTACTCCGACGGATGATAATGAAAAACTGTTTTTT. As protein: CASTPTDDNEKLFF.

This clonotype was counted only a few times. This rearrangement joins TRBV29-1 to TRBJ2-2; no reliable D call. The CDR3 totals 15 residues. From germline, CDR1 is SQVTM and CDR2 ANQGSEA. V was shortened by 4 bases and J by 0 bases, with 12 bases between the two germline ends. The CDR3 nucleotides are TGCAGCGTTGCAGATCCCATAGCGAACACCGGGGAGCTGTTTTTT. Translated: CSVADPIANTGELFF.

The chain couples TRBV13 to TRBJ2-3; TRBD2 matches at 9 bases. The germline V gene has CDR1 PRHDT and CDR2 FYEKMQ (reference sequence). The trim removed 1 base at V and 7 bases at J, leaving 9 bases unmatched. The CDR3 loop spans 16 amino acids. The CDR3 sequence: CASSLDRRGGTNTQYF. CDR3 coding DNA: TGTGCCAGCAGCTTAGACCGGCGGGGGGGAACTAATACGCAGTATTTT.

The chain uses TRBV6-2 or TRBV6-3 and TRBJ2-3; TRBD1 agrees at 10 bases. The germline gives CDR1 MNHEY, CDR2 SVGEGT. With V trimmed by 0 bases and J by 3 bases, 6 bases remained unmatched. The CDR3 sequence is 17 residues long. This CDR3 is CASSYSETGGWTDTQYF. Written as DNA, the CDR3 is TGTGCCAGCAGTTACTCGGAGACAGGGGGCTGGACAGATACGCAGTATTTT.

This clonotype showed up just a few times. CDR3 protein: CASSLAGGPSGELFF. DNA for the CDR3: TGTGCCAGCAGTCTAGCGGGGGGGCCGAGCGGGGAGCTGTTTTTT. V usage is TRBV6-2 or TRBV6-3 and J usage is TRBJ2-2; 12 nucleotides line up with TRBD2. Germline V gives CDR1 MNHEY, CDR2 SVGEGT. This CDR3 is built from 15 residues. With V trimmed by 5 bases and J by 7 bases, 5 bases remained unmatched.

The V call is TRBV5-6, the J call TRBJ2-6; tentatively, D is TRBD1 or TRBD2 (5 bases each). The V gene's germline CDR1 is SGHDT and CDR2 YYEEEE. V lost 6 bases to trimming and J lost 4 bases, with 11 bases between them. The CDR3 has 14 residues. The CDR3 nucleotides are TGTGCCAGCAACTTAGGGACCGGGGCCAACGTCCTGACTTTC. As protein: CASNLGTGANVLTF.

This clonotype was recorded many times. The chain uses TRBV7-6 and TRBJ2-1, with D possibly being TRBD1 or TRBD2 (5 bases each). V was clipped by 1 base and J by 7 bases, with 17 bases between them. Per germline, CDR1 SGHVS and CDR2 FNYEAQ. This CDR3 is built from 16 residues. The CDR3 spells CASSLVAGTFGNEQFF. The CDR3 DNA reads as TGTGCCAGCAGCTTAGTGGCCGGGACCTTTGGGAATGAGCAGTTCTTC.

This clonotype was observed a few times. V usage is TRBV20-1 and J usage is TRBJ1-2, with 8 bases aligning to TRBD1. The length of the CDR3 is 13 residues. CDR1 DFQATT and CDR2 SNEGSKA come from the germline V gene (reference sequence). The J segment lost 7 bases and the V segment lost 0 bases, leaving 4 bases of the junction unmatched. CDR3 nucleotide sequence: TGCAGTGCTAGAGATCCAGGGGGCCCTGGCTACACCTTC. This gives the protein CSARDPGGPGYTF.

This clonotype was seen a few times. V gene TRBV28 combines with J gene TRBJ2-3, with D tentatively TRBD2 (6 bases). V was cut by 5 bases and J by 2 bases, with 8 bases left in between. The CDR3 runs 13 residues. Germline CDR1 is MDHEN and CDR2 is SYDVKM. The CDR3 nucleotides read TGTGCCAGCAGTAGACTAGTCACAGATACGCAGTATTTT. The encoded protein is CASSRLVTDTQYF.

Many counts were recorded for this clonotype. The CDR3 sequence: CASSYGSGGAYNEQFF. The CDR3 DNA sequence: TGTGCCAGCAGTTACGGGAGCGGGGGGGCCTACAATGAGCAGTTCTTC. The chain is built from TRBV6-5 and TRBJ2-1, with 10 bases matching TRBD2. Trimming took 2 bases from V and 2 from J; bases not matched to a gene: 3. In germline, CDR1 is MNHEY, CDR2 SVGAGI. CDR3 size: 16 residues.

This clonotype was counted between two and nine times. J is TRBJ2-1 and V is TRBV28, with 7 bases aligning to TRBD2. This CDR3 comprises 12 residues. CDR1 MDHEN and CDR2 SYDVKM come from the germline V gene. The junction had 7 bases not matched to a gene; V was cut back by 3 bases and J by 14 bases. Here the CDR3 DNA reads TGTGCCAGCAGTTTTGTGGGAGGGGTTAAGTTCTTC. Translating it yields CASSFVGGVKFF.

Points on this clonotype: This may be a read error, as it is one base from a much larger clone. The chain uses TRBV7-9 and TRBJ2-2, with unresolved D. The CDR3 length is 15 residues. CDR1 and CDR2 from the germline V gene are SEHNR and FQNEAQ (reference sequence). CDR3 loop: CVTFPPGANTGELFF. CDR3 DNA: TGTGTCACCTTCCCCCCAGGCGCGAACACCGGGGAGCTGTTTTTT. The full variable domain, with the rest looked up from reference TRBV7-9 and TRBJ2-2, is DTGVSQNPRHKITKRGQNVTFRCDPISEHNRLYWYRQTLGQGPEFLTYFQNEAQLEKSRLLSDRFSAERPKGSFSTLEIQRTEQGDSAMYLCVTFPPGANTGELFFGEGSRLTVL.

The CDR3 DNA follows: TGTGCCAGCAACCTTCACAGGGGCGGCGAAAAACTGTTTTTT. Its translation is CASNLHRGGEKLFF. The gene calls are TRBV7-6 and TRBJ1-4; 7 nucleotides match TRBD1. The J segment lost 8 bases and the V segment lost 7 bases, leaving 10 bases of the junction unmatched. CDR1 and CDR2 (germline): SGHVS, FNYEAQ. The CDR3 runs to 14 residues.

This clonotype turned up a few times. One base away lies a much larger clone, so this may be a sequencing read error. V gene TRBV7-2 combines with J gene TRBJ1-5; no definite D call. This CDR3 contains 14 residues. Germline lookup yields CDR1 SGHTA and CDR2 FQGNSA. The CDR3 DNA reads TGTGACAGCAGCTTAATCTCCCGAAATCAGCCCCAGCATTTT. It encodes CDSSLISRNQPQHF.

This clonotype has only a few counts. This chain uses TRBV20-1 with TRBJ2-6; D is tentatively TRBD1 or TRBD2 (6 bases each). The CDR3 extends over 16 amino acids. In germline, CDR1 is DFQATT, CDR2 SNEGSKA (reference sequence). Trimming left V 6 bases short and J 2 bases short, with 17 bases between. The CDR3 coding sequence is TGCAGTGCCCCCGGATGGGGGGCTACTGGGGCCAACGTCCTGACTTTC. This encodes CSAPGWGATGANVLTF.

This clonotype was seen only once. This chain joins TRBV18 and TRBJ2-5; no definite D call. CDR3 length: 17 amino acids. Per germline, CDR1 KGHSH and CDR2 LQKENI. V gave up 1 base and J gave up 2 bases, with 17 bases separating them. CDR3 sequence reads: CASSPQVFLQKQETQYF. DNA for the CDR3: TGTGCCAGCTCACCACAGGTCTTTCTACAAAAACAAGAGACCCAGTACTTC.

This clonotype has at least ten counts. The CDR3 reads CASSLYSGANVLTF. CDR3 DNA: TGTGCCAGCAGCCTCTACTCTGGGGCCAACGTCCTGACTTTC. V and J are TRBV28 and TRBJ2-6; D gene uncertain. The V gene's germline CDR1 is MDHEN and CDR2 SYDVKM. V was pared by 6 bases and J by 0 bases, with 6 bases between. CDR3 length equals 14 residues. The variable domain in full, with the rest retrieved from reference TRBV28 and TRBJ2-6, is DVKVTQSSRYLVKRTGEKVFLECVQDMDHENMFWYRQDPGLGLRLIYFSYDVKMKEKGDIPEGYSVSREKKERFSLILESASTNQTSMYLCASSLYSGANVLTFGAGSRLTVL.

This clonotype was observed a few times. This rearrangement joins TRBV6-1 to TRBJ2-1; TRBD1 aligns across 9 bases. CDR3 length: 15 residues. Trimming cost V 5 bases and J 6 bases; bases outside gene matches: 8. Germline CDR1 and CDR2: MNHNS and SASEGT. In DNA form, the CDR3 reads TGTGCCAGCAGTTCCGCCGGGACAGGGAGCAATGAGCAGTTCTTC. This encodes CASSSAGTGSNEQFF.

The CDR3 coding sequence is TGCGCCAGCAGCACCGGGAGCGGGGCTTACAATGAGCAGTTCTTC. It is translated as CASSTGSGAYNEQFF. The chain combines TRBV4-3 with TRBJ2-1, with 7 bases matching TRBD2. Losses at the gene ends were 5 bases for V and 4 bases for J; bases not matched to a gene: 8. Germline V CDR1 and CDR2: LGHNA, YSLEER. The CDR3 totals 15 residues.

The sample holds a few counts of this clonotype. The chain carries TRBV5-4 and TRBJ1-1; D ambiguous. CDR3 length: 15 amino acids. Germline V gene sequence: CDR1 SGHNT, CDR2 YYREEE (reference sequence). V was shortened by 1 base and J by 2 bases, with 12 bases between the two germline ends. CDR3 sequence: CASSLKRALNTEAFF. In nucleotides, the CDR3 is TGTGCCAGCAGCTTGAAGAGGGCCCTAAACACTGAAGCTTTCTTT.

This chain links TRBV6-2 or TRBV6-3 with TRBJ2-7; perhaps TRBD1 as D (5 bases). CDR1 and CDR2 (germline): MNHEY, SVGEGT. The V end lost 4 bases, the J end lost 0 bases, and 10 bases lay between the germline ends. CDR3 length equals 14 residues. The CDR3 loop is CASSFQGSSYEQYV. CDR3 sequence (DNA): TGTGCCAGCAGTTTCCAGGGTAGCTCCTACGAGCAGTACGTC.

The J gene is TRBJ1-1, the V gene TRBV20-1; a weak D match, TRBD1 (6 bases). The germline V gene encodes CDR1 DFQATT and CDR2 SNEGSKA (reference sequence). The CDR3 runs to 15 residues. Trimming took off 5 bases at V and 4 bases at J, with 20 bases between the two ends. Written as DNA, the CDR3 is TGCAGTGCTTATTCGACAGGAACGGTATTCACTGAAGCTTTCTTT. Amino acid sequence: CSAYSTGTVFTEAFF.

This clonotype was seen ten or more times. The gene calls are TRBV28 and TRBJ2-5, with TRBD2 matching 14 bases. The germline V gene has CDR1 MDHEN and CDR2 SYDVKM. The trim removed 5 bases at V and 5 bases at J, leaving 4 bases unmatched. The CDR3 spans 15 residues. CDR3: CASSLRLAGGETQYF. CDR3 in DNA: TGTGCCAGCAGTCTAAGACTAGCGGGGGGGGAGACCCAGTACTTC.

This clonotype was seen a handful of times. The V and J genes are TRBV6-5 and TRBJ2-5, with 13 bases matching TRBD2. The CDR3 consists of 16 residues. Germline values: CDR1 MNHEY, CDR2 SVGAGI. V shed 1 base, J shed 4 bases, and the junction held 3 bases outside the gene matches. As DNA, the CDR3 is TGTGCCAGCAGTTACTGGACTAGCGGGGGAGGAGAGACCCAGTACTTC. Its translation: CASSYWTSGGGETQYF.